This T cell receptor beta chain was identified in a study of naive and memory T cell subsets. General study results and limits: Findings for naive and memory subsets could not be checked against ground truth. From naive to CM, EM and EMRA, diversity decreased and Gini increased.

This clonotype was recorded at least ten times. The antigen is not known. CMV status came from CD4+ T cell IFNgamma after overnight CMV lysate stimulation of fresh PBMCs. Both TRBC1 and TRBC2 were covered by a beta constant-region primer of two equimolar oligonucleotides. Nested alpha and beta constant-region primers with the SP2 primer drove four PCR rounds on ligated cDNA. Each CDR3 protein gets one entry after TCRdb re-called the UMI-ligation and nested PCR reads with MiXCR. The data show over 20,000 distinct CDR3 sequences, around 9% seen once. V was clipped by 0 bases and J by 4 bases, with 9 bases between them. The CDR3 contains 14 residues. The V gene's germline CDR1 is LGHNA and CDR2 YSLEER.

Sequenced material: central memory CD8+ T cells from blood. The genes are TRBV4-3 and TRBJ1-1; D gene uncertain. The clonotype was recovered from a human donor in good health. For the CDR3, the DNA is TGCGCCAGCAGCCAAGATGTCGGCGGCACTGAAGCTTTCTTT. It codes for CASSQDVGGTEAFF.